This T cell receptor beta chain emerged from a study of T cell responses to AZD1222 COVID-19 vaccine. Study-level information: Pooled together were second doses at about 4 or about 12 weeks. Whole-study findings and limits: Spike-specific TCR breadth and depth were elevated following two AZD1222 doses.

Comment on this clone: The antigen remains undetermined.

Profiling relied on immunoSEQ multiplex PCR, and the TCRdb table lists in-frame clones only, not all of them. The sample shows some 140,000 clones, around nine tenths of them seen only once. The TCR was taken from an adult in good health. The sequencing here drew on peripheral blood, taken on day 0 of AZD1222 vaccination.

The CDR3 region is CASSPWGTGELFF. The CDR3 DNA is TGTGCCAGCAGCCCATGGGGAACCGGGGAGCTGTTTTTT. The chain has TRBV7-9 and TRBJ2-2, with D uncertain. Trimming left V 5 bases short and J 5 bases short, with 9 bases between. The CDR3 is 13 amino acids. The germline CDR1 and CDR2 sequences are SEHNR and FQNEAQ (reference sequence). Variable domain in full (rest from reference TRBV7-9 and TRBJ2-2): DTGVSQNPRHKITKRGQNVTFRCDPISEHNRLYWYRQTLGQGPEFLTYFQNEAQLEKSRLLSDRFSAERPKGSFSTLEIQRTEQGDSAMYLCASSPWGTGELFFGEGSRLTVL.